This T cell receptor (beta chain) was documented in a study of T cells in tuberculosis. Study details: A South African cohort included IGRA-negative adolescents, latently infected IGRA-positive adolescents and adults with active tuberculosis.

Unsorted cryopreserved PBMC were sequenced, averaging about 100,000 T cells per clinical donor. Repertoires were generated with immunoSEQ multiplex PCR, while TCRdb's copy carries only in-frame clones and drops some. Found here are 20,000 to 25,000 clones, 90% to 95% of them singletons; the top ten hold 17%. The CDR3 consists of 16 residues. Germline values: CDR1 SGHRS, CDR2 YFSETQ. V was trimmed by 0 bases and J by 4 bases, leaving 11 bases between them. This sequence was found in a donor aged 10-30 years with latent tuberculosis or without tuberculosis infection. Some clones in this sample may be carry-over from other donors' samples. The rearrangement joins TRBV5-1 to TRBJ1-6; perhaps TRBD1 as D (6 bases). Material: PBMCs. CDR3 sequence reads: CASSLVTGPYNSPLHF. As DNA, the CDR3 is TGCGCCAGCAGCTTGGTAACAGGGCCGTATAATTCACCCCTCCACTTT.